Listed below are T cell receptor beta chains from one sample, sequenced in a study of cytomegalovirus exposure and HLA in healthy donors. The assay was immunoSEQ multiplex PCR, and TCRdb's table has in-frame clones only and misses some. The sample data list 140,000 or so clones. The sequenced sample was PBMCs. These receptors were obtained from a male donor in good health and CMV-seronegative. The CDR3 runs from the conserved cysteine through the conserved F or W. The order of the fields is V gene, D gene, J gene, CDR3 protein, CDR3 DNA. The D gene is left open where the match is weak.

v_call: TRBV7-9; d_call: TRBD1; j_call: TRBJ1-2; cdr3_aa: CASSLGTGAGYTF; cdr3_nt: TGTGCCAGCAGCTTAGGGACAGGGGCTGGCTACACCTTC
v_call: TRBV7-9; d_call: TRBD1; j_call: TRBJ2-1; cdr3_aa: CASSLEGGGEQFF; cdr3_nt: TGTGCCAGCAGCTTAGAAGGGGGCGGTGAGCAGTTCTTC
v_call: TRBV28; d_call: TRBD2; j_call: TRBJ2-5; cdr3_aa: CASRPGLARETQYF; cdr3_nt: TGTGCCAGCAGACCGGGACTAGCGAGAGAGACCCAGTACTTC
v_call: TRBV7-9; d_call: -; j_call: TRBJ1-1; cdr3_aa: CASSPREGRTEAFF; cdr3_nt: TGTGCCAGCAGCCCCAGGGAGGGTCGGACCGAAGCTTTCTTT
v_call: TRBV19; d_call: -; j_call: TRBJ1-2; cdr3_aa: CASSITRPGYGYTF; cdr3_nt: TGTGCCAGTAGTATAACAAGACCAGGCTATGGCTACACCTTC
v_call: TRBV18; d_call: TRBD2; j_call: TRBJ2-7; cdr3_aa: CASSPVPAGPTYEQYF; cdr3_nt: TGTGCCAGCTCACCAGTGCCAGCGGGGCCGACCTACGAGCAGTACTTC
v_call: TRBV14; d_call: -; j_call: TRBJ2-7; cdr3_aa: CASSKDMAVEQYF; cdr3_nt: TGTGCCAGCAGCAAAGACATGGCAGTCGAGCAGTACTTC
v_call: TRBV7-2; d_call: TRBD1; j_call: TRBJ1-4; cdr3_aa: CASSQGGSEKLFF; cdr3_nt: TGTGCCAGCAGCCAAGGGGGCTCCGAAAAACTGTTTTTT
v_call: TRBV4-2; d_call: -; j_call: TRBJ1-3; cdr3_aa: CASSQAGGDGNTIYF; cdr3_nt: TGTGCCAGCAGCCAAGCGGGGGGGGACGGAAACACCATATATTTT
v_call: TRBV11-2; d_call: TRBD1; j_call: TRBJ2-7; cdr3_aa: CASSPGQGADEQYF; cdr3_nt: TGTGCCAGCAGCCCCGGACAGGGGGCGGACGAGCAGTACTTC
v_call: TRBV5-1; d_call: -; j_call: TRBJ1-2; cdr3_aa: CASSLDEAAMNDGYTF; cdr3_nt: TGCGCCAGCAGCTTGGACGAGGCAGCGATGAATGATGGCTACACCTTC
v_call: TRBV7-3; d_call: TRBD1; j_call: TRBJ2-7; cdr3_aa: CASSPATGGEQYF; cdr3_nt: TGTGCCAGCAGCCCCGCTACAGGGGGAGAGCAGTACTTC
v_call: TRBV4-2; d_call: -; j_call: TRBJ1-5; cdr3_aa: CASSPQTDGVAQHF; cdr3_nt: TGTGCCAGCAGCCCCCAGACAGACGGAGTGGCCCAGCATTTT
v_call: TRBV28; d_call: TRBD1; j_call: TRBJ1-5; cdr3_aa: CASSLLETGAGNQPQHF; cdr3_nt: TGTGCCAGCAGTTTATTAGAGACAGGGGCTGGCAATCAGCCCCAGCATTTT
v_call: TRBV4-3; d_call: TRBD1; j_call: TRBJ1-6; cdr3_aa: CASSQDGTGDSPLHF; cdr3_nt: TGCGCCAGCAGCCAAGATGGGACAGGGGATTCACCCCTCCACTTT
v_call: TRBV30; d_call: TRBD1; j_call: TRBJ2-7; cdr3_aa: CAWSVGQGARDEQYF; cdr3_nt: TGTGCCTGGAGTGTGGGCCAGGGGGCAAGGGACGAGCAGTACTTC
v_call: TRBV5-6; d_call: TRBD2; j_call: TRBJ2-3; cdr3_aa: CASSYPGLGPTDTQYF; cdr3_nt: TGTGCCAGCAGCTACCCGGGACTAGGCCCCACAGATACGCAGTATTTT
v_call: TRBV6-6; d_call: -; j_call: TRBJ2-1; cdr3_aa: CASSSGMYEQFF; cdr3_nt: TGTGCCAGCAGTTCTGGCATGTATGAGCAGTTCTTC
v_call: TRBV18; d_call: -; j_call: TRBJ1-3; cdr3_aa: CASSLGDPSGNTIYF; cdr3_nt: TGTGCCAGCTCACTAGGGGATCCCTCTGGAAACACCATATATTTT
v_call: TRBV7-6; d_call: -; j_call: TRBJ2-2; cdr3_aa: CASSSTTTASTGGELFF; cdr3_nt: TGTGCCAGCAGCTCCACCACGACAGCTTCAACGGGCGGGGAGCTGTTTTTT
v_call: TRBV13; d_call: TRBD2; j_call: TRBJ2-3; cdr3_aa: CASSPARDYTDTQYF; cdr3_nt: TGTGCCAGCAGCCCCGCCCGGGACTACACAGATACGCAGTATTTT
v_call: TRBV2; d_call: -; j_call: TRBJ1-1; cdr3_aa: CASSGEIRAFF; cdr3_nt: TGTGCCAGCAGTGGAGAAATCCGAGCTTTCTTT
v_call: TRBV5-6; d_call: -; j_call: TRBJ2-5; cdr3_aa: CASSAWTVNQETQYF; cdr3_nt: TGTGCCAGCAGCGCCTGGACAGTCAACCAAGAGACCCAGTACTTC
v_call: TRBV4-2; d_call: TRBD2; j_call: TRBJ2-1; cdr3_aa: CASSQVGTSGVSSYNEQFF; cdr3_nt: TGTGCCAGCAGCCAAGTCGGGACTAGCGGGGTTAGCTCCTACAATGAGCAGTTCTTC
v_call: TRBV19; d_call: -; j_call: TRBJ1-5; cdr3_aa: CATRAFMGNQPQHF; cdr3_nt: TGTGCGACGAGGGCCTTCATGGGCAATCAGCCCCAGCATTTT
v_call: TRBV14; d_call: -; j_call: TRBJ1-1; cdr3_aa: CASSQVMNTEAFF; cdr3_nt: TGTGCCAGCAGCCAAGTTATGAACACTGAAGCTTTCTTT
v_call: TRBV29-1; d_call: TRBD1; j_call: TRBJ1-2; cdr3_aa: CSVDLQGGRSGYTF; cdr3_nt: TGCAGCGTTGATCTACAGGGGGGGCGAAGTGGCTACACCTTC
v_call: TRBV7-3; d_call: TRBD2; j_call: TRBJ2-3; cdr3_aa: CASSRLAGGSTDTQYF; cdr3_nt: TGTGCCAGCAGCAGACTAGCGGGGGGTAGCACAGATACGCAGTATTTT
v_call: TRBV19; d_call: -; j_call: TRBJ2-3; cdr3_aa: CASSISPGGTDTQYF; cdr3_nt: TGTGCCAGTAGTATATCCCCAGGGGGCACAGATACGCAGTATTTT
v_call: TRBV18; d_call: -; j_call: TRBJ2-5; cdr3_aa: CASSRRGGETQYF; cdr3_nt: TGTGCCAGCTCACGTAGGGGGGGAGAGACCCAGTACTTC
v_call: TRBV4-2; d_call: TRBD2; j_call: TRBJ2-1; cdr3_aa: CASSLGLAGGYNEQFF; cdr3_nt: TGTGCCAGCAGCCTAGGACTAGCGGGGGGCTACAATGAGCAGTTCTTC
v_call: TRBV2; d_call: TRBD2; j_call: TRBJ2-3; cdr3_aa: CASRLAGLPTDTQYF; cdr3_nt: TGTGCCAGCAGACTAGCGGGTCTCCCGACAGATACGCAGTATTTT
v_call: TRBV6-5; d_call: TRBD1; j_call: TRBJ2-3; cdr3_aa: CASSYNQGADTQYF; cdr3_nt: TGTGCCAGCAGTTATAATCAGGGGGCAGATACGCAGTATTTT
v_call: TRBV19; d_call: -; j_call: TRBJ2-7; cdr3_aa: CASSIAGNEQYF; cdr3_nt: TGTGCCAGTAGTATCGCAGGGAACGAGCAGTACTTC
v_call: TRBV9; d_call: TRBD2; j_call: TRBJ2-1; cdr3_aa: CASSALAGAPGNEQFF; cdr3_nt: TGTGCCAGCAGCGCCCTAGCGGGTGCCCCGGGGAATGAGCAGTTCTTC
v_call: TRBV5-1; d_call: -; j_call: TRBJ2-7; cdr3_aa: CASSFGQTYEQYF; cdr3_nt: TGCGCCAGCAGCTTCGGACAGACCTACGAGCAGTACTTC
v_call: TRBV4-3; d_call: -; j_call: TRBJ1-3; cdr3_aa: CASSQEAWTGNSGNTIYF; cdr3_nt: TGCGCCAGCAGCCAAGAAGCCTGGACGGGGAACTCTGGAAACACCATATATTTT
v_call: TRBV5-1; d_call: -; j_call: TRBJ1-6; cdr3_aa: CASSLGERNSPLHF; cdr3_nt: TGCGCCAGCAGCTTGGGTGAGCGGAATTCACCCCTCCACTTT
v_call: TRBV2; d_call: TRBD1; j_call: TRBJ1-4; cdr3_aa: CASREGQGAGGLFF; cdr3_nt: TGTGCCAGCAGGGAAGGACAGGGGGCGGGGGGACTGTTTTTT
v_call: TRBV30; d_call: -; j_call: TRBJ2-2; cdr3_aa: CAWSVRVAGELFF; cdr3_nt: TGTGCCTGGAGTGTACGGGTAGCCGGGGAGCTGTTTTTT
v_call: TRBV6-6; d_call: TRBD2; j_call: TRBJ2-5; cdr3_aa: CASSTQRTSRQETQYF; cdr3_nt: TGTGCCAGCAGTACTCAACGGACTAGCAGACAAGAGACCCAGTACTTC
v_call: TRBV6-5; d_call: TRBD1; j_call: TRBJ2-5; cdr3_aa: CASSYWGQGRETQYF; cdr3_nt: TGTGCCAGCAGTTACTGGGGACAGGGGAGGGAGACCCAGTACTTC
v_call: TRBV7-9; d_call: -; j_call: TRBJ2-1; cdr3_aa: CASDRTGYNEQFF; cdr3_nt: TGTGCCAGCGATCGGACTGGGTACAATGAGCAGTTCTTC
v_call: TRBV6-5; d_call: -; j_call: TRBJ1-1; cdr3_aa: CASRELGGEAFF; cdr3_nt: TGTGCCAGCAGAGAGCTGGGGGGAGAAGCTTTCTTT
v_call: TRBV5-1; d_call: -; j_call: TRBJ1-1; cdr3_aa: CASSLQKNTEAFF; cdr3_nt: TGCGCCAGCAGCTTGCAAAAGAACACTGAAGCTTTCTTT
v_call: TRBV27; d_call: -; j_call: TRBJ1-3; cdr3_aa: CASSSRLGYTIYF; cdr3_nt: TGTGCCAGCAGTTCCCGACTTGGATACACCATATATTTT
v_call: TRBV30; d_call: TRBD2; j_call: TRBJ2-2; cdr3_aa: CACPTSANTGELFF; cdr3_nt: TGTGCCTGCCCGACTAGCGCGAACACCGGGGAGCTGTTTTTT
v_call: TRBV28; d_call: -; j_call: TRBJ1-5; cdr3_aa: CASSLLSGNQPQHF; cdr3_nt: TGTGCCAGCAGTTTATTGTCCGGCAATCAGCCCCAGCATTTT
v_call: TRBV20-1; d_call: -; j_call: TRBJ1-2; cdr3_aa: CSAMRGNGYTF; cdr3_nt: TGCAGTGCCATGCGGGGGAATGGCTACACCTTC